This passage covers 31 T cell receptor beta chains from one sample sequenced in a study of blood T cell repertoires in COVID-19 (dated by TCRdb to the early 2020s). The library was prepared using the immunoSEQ multiplex PCR assay. TCRdb mirrors the immuneACCESS table, restricted to in-frame sequences. Some clones are absent from its copies; in checked studies, under half trace to an unresolved V gene, and the reason for the others is unknown. This sample gives around 150,000 clones in total; approximately 82% of them show up just once. The leading ten clones occupy about 10% of the sample. The sequenced material came from peripheral blood. These receptors came from a man in his sixties who had recovered from COVID-19.

The chain links TRBV9 to TRBJ2-7, with D maybe TRBD1 (7 bases). With 0 bases removed from V and 3 bases from J, the gap between germline ends came to 13 bases. The CDR3 totals 15 residues. The germline V gene encodes CDR1 SGDLS and CDR2 YYNGEE. The CDR3 nucleotides are TGTGCCAGCAGCGTAGAAGGAGGGGGCGGCTACGAGCAGTACTTC. This codes for CASSVEGGGGYEQYF.

This chain joins TRBV4-2 and TRBJ2-1; D is unclear. V was shortened by 4 bases and J by 5 bases, with 6 bases between the two germline ends. The CDR3 is 12 amino acids. Germline CDR1 is LGHNA and CDR2 is YNFKEQ. CDR3 sequence (DNA): TGTGCCAGCAGCCTCCCTGACAATGAGCAGTTCTTC. Protein: CASSLPDNEQFF.

This clone has just a few counts. V is TRBV20-1 and J is TRBJ2-1; D remains unclear. CDR1 and CDR2 (germline): DFQATT, SNEGSKA (reference sequence). Trimming cost V 6 bases and J 4 bases, with 7 bases left between them. The CDR3 extends over 11 amino acids. CDR3 region: CSAPRYNEQFF. CDR3 nucleotide sequence: TGCAGTGCCCCCCGTTACAATGAGCAGTTCTTC.

The V gene is TRBV5-1, the J gene TRBJ1-5; D is undetermined. The CDR3 runs 15 residues. The germline gives CDR1 SGHRS, CDR2 YFSETQ. The V gene lost 0 bases and the J gene lost 3 bases, with 10 bases spanning the gap. The CDR3 DNA sequence: TGCGCCAGCAGCTTGGGGGCAGAATCCAATCAGCCCCAGCATTTT. Translated, it gives CASSLGAESNQPQHF.

This clone showed up many times. The chain employs TRBV28 and TRBJ1-5, with no clear D. Looked up from germline, CDR1 is MDHEN and CDR2 is SYDVKM. Trimming removed 3 bases from V and 5 bases from J, with 2 bases in between. The CDR3 runs 11 residues. The CDR3 spells CASSFDQPQHF. Written as DNA, the CDR3 is TGTGCCAGCAGTTTCGATCAGCCCCAGCATTTT.

V is TRBV7-2 and J is TRBJ2-7, with D perhaps matching TRBD2 (5 bases). CDR1 is SGHTA, CDR2 FQGNSA, per germline. Trimming took off 4 bases at V and 0 bases at J, with 10 bases between the two ends. The CDR3 runs 14 residues. The CDR3 DNA reads as TGTGCCAGCAGCTCGGGATCAGCCTCCTACGAGCAGTACTTC. It codes for CASSSGSASYEQYF.

The chain is built from TRBV4-3 and TRBJ2-2; tentative D call: TRBD2 (6 bases). The CDR3 covers 16 residues. CDR1 LGHNA and CDR2 YSLEER come from the germline V gene. The V end lost 0 bases, the J end lost 4 bases, and 12 bases lay between the germline ends. The CDR3 nucleotides read TGCGCCAGCAGCCAAGATCCGGCTAGCGCCACCGGGGAGCTGTTTTTT. It encodes CASSQDPASATGELFF.

V is TRBV5-1 and J is TRBJ2-3, with TRBD2 identical over 10 bases. Germline V gene lookup returns CDR1 SGHRS and CDR2 YFSETQ. V lost 0 bases and J lost 4; bases outside the gene matches: 8. This CDR3 has 17 amino acids. CDR3 bases: TGCGCCAGCAGCTTGGTTTCTAGCGGGAGAGGGGCAGATACGCAGTATTTT. This translates into CASSLVSSGRGADTQYF.

There are many counts of this clone. The J gene is TRBJ2-2, the V gene TRBV15, with 11 bases identical to TRBD2. Germline-derived CDR1 and CDR2 are LNHNV and YYDKDF (reference sequence). After removal of 1 base from V and 6 bases from J, the junction contained 4 bases not matched to a gene. CDR3 size: 16 residues. The CDR3 here is CATSRALAGASGELFF. Here the CDR3 DNA reads TGTGCCACCAGCAGAGCACTAGCGGGAGCGTCCGGGGAGCTGTTTTTT.

The V gene is TRBV29-1, the J gene TRBJ2-2; 10 nucleotides agree with TRBD1. Trimming at V came to 4 bases and at J to 7 bases, leaving 6 bases not matched to a gene. The germline V gene has CDR1 SQVTM and CDR2 ANQGSEA. CDR3 length equals 14 residues. This CDR3 reads CSVVETGGGGELFF. The DNA for the CDR3 is TGCAGCGTTGTCGAGACAGGGGGCGGCGGGGAGCTGTTTTTT.

The chain employs TRBV14 and TRBJ2-7; TRBD1 matches 7 bases. The CDR3 consists of 12 residues. V gave up 4 bases and J gave up 5 bases; unmatched junction bases: 2. CDR1 is SGHDN, CDR2 FVKESK, per germline. As DNA, the CDR3 is TGTGCCAGCAGCCCACAGGGGCACGAGCAGTACTTC. Its protein product is CASSPQGHEQYF.

V usage is TRBV6-4 and J usage is TRBJ2-3; D may be TRBD1 (5 bases). The CDR3 consists of 15 residues. CDR1 and CDR2 (germline): MRHNA, SNTAGT. V was pared by 2 bases and J by 1 base, with 10 bases between. The CDR3 loop reads CASSDEGRGTDTQYF. The CDR3 region has the DNA TGTGCCAGCAGTGACGAAGGCAGGGGCACAGATACGCAGTATTTT.

This chain connects TRBV7-3 to TRBJ2-3; D gene unclear. The CDR3 contains 14 residues. V gave up 3 bases and J gave up 6 bases, with 13 bases separating them. Germline CDR1 is SGHTA and CDR2 is FQGTGA. The CDR3: CASSFDGSFDTQYF. In DNA form, the CDR3 reads TGTGCCAGCAGCTTCGACGGGTCCTTTGATACGCAGTATTTT.

J is TRBJ1-5 and V is TRBV4-2; 10 bases match TRBD1. Germline trimming cut 3 bases from V and 7 bases from J; bases unmatched to any gene: 6. The CDR3 consists of 15 residues. From germline, CDR1 is LGHNA and CDR2 YNFKEQ. CDR3 DNA sequence: TGTGCCAGCAGCCAGGACAGGGGGGGAAAACAGCCCCAGCATTTT. This encodes CASSQDRGGKQPQHF.

CDR3 in DNA: TGTGCCAGTATGGGCCTTACAGGGCCCGGCGAAAAACTGTTTTTT. This gives the protein CASMGLTGPGEKLFF. The chain couples TRBV6-5 to TRBJ1-4, with D maybe TRBD1 (6 bases). V was clipped by 9 bases and J by 8 bases, with 22 bases between them. CDR3 length: 15 residues. CDR1 is MNHEY and CDR2 is SVGAGI in the germline V gene.

The CDR3 DNA follows: TGTGCCAGCAGCGAGGGACTGCTCAATTCACCCCTCCACTTT. The encoded protein is CASSEGLLNSPLHF. The gene calls are TRBV9 and TRBJ1-6; a weak D match, TRBD1 (5 bases). The CDR3 totals 14 residues. The ends were cut back, 3 bases at V and 7 bases at J, with 11 bases in the middle. Germline V gene data show CDR1 as SGDLS and CDR2 as YYNGEE.

The rearrangement links TRBV7-9 to TRBJ2-7; TRBD2 might be the D (7 bases). This CDR3 has 16 amino acids. Trimming left V 7 bases short and J 3 bases short, with 22 bases between. Germline V gene sequence: CDR1 SEHNR, CDR2 FQNEAQ (reference sequence). This CDR3 reads CASTKLRGGALYEQYF. The CDR3 region has the DNA TGTGCCAGCACCAAGCTGAGGGGGGGGGCCCTCTACGAGCAGTACTTC. Combining the CDR3 with reference TRBV7-9 and TRBJ2-7 gives the whole variable domain DTGVSQNPRHKITKRGQNVTFRCDPISEHNRLYWYRQTLGQGPEFLTYFQNEAQLEKSRLLSDRFSAERPKGSFSTLEIQRTEQGDSAMYLCASTKLRGGALYEQYFGPGTRLTVT.

The chain carries TRBV6-5 and TRBJ2-7; 9 bases align to TRBD2. Germline trimming cut 8 bases from V and 5 bases from J; bases unmatched to any gene: 7. The CDR3 runs to 13 residues. CDR1 is MNHEY, CDR2 SVGAGI, per germline. The CDR3 protein is CASLGTSPNEQYF. For the CDR3, the DNA is TGTGCCAGCCTAGGGACTAGCCCCAACGAGCAGTACTTC.

The CDR3 here is CSARADLEVFF. For the CDR3, the DNA is TGCAGTGCTAGAGCCGATCTAGAGGTTTTCTTT. The rearrangement joins TRBV20-1 to TRBJ1-1; unclear D gene. CDR1 and CDR2 from the germline V gene are DFQATT and SNEGSKA (reference sequence). The V end lost 1 base, the J end lost 13 bases, and 13 bases lay between the germline ends. The CDR3 sequence is 11 residues long.

The V gene is TRBV6-5, the J gene TRBJ1-1, with D possibly being TRBD1 (5 bases). This CDR3 comprises 13 residues. V shed 5 bases and J shed 8 bases, with 15 bases lying between them. Germline values: CDR1 MNHEY, CDR2 SVGAGI. CDR3: CASSQGGRGEAFF. CDR3 DNA sequence: TGTGCCAGCAGTCAGGGCGGACGGGGGGAAGCTTTCTTT.

This clone was seen just once. The chain carries TRBV5-4 and TRBJ1-3; possibly TRBD1 for D (6 bases). Trimming cost V 3 bases and J 4 bases, with 11 bases left between them. Per germline, CDR1 SGHNT and CDR2 YYREEE (reference sequence). This CDR3 spans 14 amino acids. In nucleotides, the CDR3 is TGTGCCAGCAGCTCGGGGACACTGGGAAACACCATATATTTT. This sequence encodes CASSSGTLGNTIYF.

CDR3 amino acids: CASSSGTGDSGGGYTF. The CDR3 DNA sequence: TGTGCCAGCAGCAGCGGGACAGGCGACTCCGGAGGTGGCTACACCTTC. The V gene is TRBV6-6, the J gene TRBJ1-2; 8 positions match TRBD1. The germline V gene encodes CDR1 MNHNY and CDR2 SVGAGI (reference sequence). Trimming removed 6 bases from V and 7 bases from J; junction bases left unmatched: 16. The CDR3 covers 16 residues.

The V gene is TRBV4-1, the J gene TRBJ2-1, with D possibly being TRBD1 (5 bases). The V and J ends lost 0 bases and 8 bases respectively, with 5 bases between them. The germline V gene encodes CDR1 MGHRA and CDR2 YSYEKL. The CDR3 is 12 amino acids. The CDR3 nucleotides are TGCGCCAGCAGCCAAGAAGGGGATGAGCAGTTCTTC. Residues: CASSQEGDEQFF.

The chain is built from TRBV7-2 and TRBJ2-5; possible D gene TRBD1, 6 bases. Germline CDR1 SGHTA, CDR2 FQGNSA. The CDR3 loop spans 13 amino acids. With 5 bases removed from V and 1 base from J, the gap between germline ends came to 8 bases. The CDR3 is CASSRRGQETQYF. The DNA of the CDR3 is TGTGCCAGCAGCCGCAGGGGCCAAGAGACCCAGTACTTC.

The genes are TRBV29-1 and TRBJ1-4; tentative D call: TRBD1 (6 bases). The CDR3 is made up of 13 amino acids. V was cut by 8 bases and J by 8 bases, with 18 bases left in between. Germline lookup yields CDR1 SQVTM and CDR2 ANQGSEA. Here the CDR3 reads CSSSQGFGEKLFF. CDR3 sequence (DNA): TGCAGCTCCTCACAGGGATTTGGGGAAAAACTGTTTTTT.

The table lists this clone with a few counts. The chain uses TRBV15 and TRBJ2-7, with 7 bases aligning to TRBD2. This CDR3 contains 16 residues. Germline loops: CDR1 LNHNV, CDR2 YYDKDF (reference sequence). Unmatched junction bases numbered 6, after V lost 1 base and J lost 0 bases. This CDR3 is CATSRGGGGSSYEQYF. CDR3 nucleotide sequence: TGTGCCACCAGCAGAGGAGGCGGGGGAAGCTCCTACGAGCAGTACTTC. Filled out from reference TRBV15 and TRBJ2-7, the complete variable domain reads DAMVIQNPRYQVTQFGKPVTLSCSQTLNHNVMYWYQQKSSQAPKLLFHYYDKDFNNEADTPDNFQSRRPNTSFCFLDIRSPGLGDTAMYLCATSRGGGGSSYEQYFGPGTRLTVT.

The V call is TRBV10-3, the J call TRBJ1-1, with TRBD1 matching over 8 bases. Looked up from germline, CDR1 is ENHRY and CDR2 is SYGVKD. The trim removed 6 bases at V and 4 bases at J, leaving 7 bases unmatched. The CDR3 length is 14 residues. CDR3 protein: CAIREDRAATEAFF. The CDR3 region has the DNA TGTGCCATCAGGGAGGACAGGGCGGCCACTGAAGCTTTCTTT.

V usage is TRBV7-9 and J usage is TRBJ2-6; D not certain. With 5 bases removed from V and 1 base from J, the gap between germline ends came to 21 bases. The CDR3 is made up of 19 amino acids. CDR1 and CDR2 (germline): SEHNR, FQNEAQ (reference sequence). CDR3 protein: CASSPPPTGSRSGANVLTF. The CDR3 region has the DNA TGTGCCAGCAGCCCACCCCCCACCGGTTCCAGGTCTGGGGCCAACGTCCTGACTTTC.

The chain couples TRBV7-9 to TRBJ2-3; D is possibly TRBD2 (5 bases). Per the germline V gene, CDR1 is SEHNR and CDR2 is FQNEAQ (reference sequence). V lost 5 bases and J 4 bases, leaving 13 bases between the germline ends. The CDR3 totals 14 residues. CDR3 loop: CASSPITGSDTQYF. CDR3 nucleotide sequence: TGTGCCAGCAGCCCTATAACGGGATCAGATACGCAGTATTTT.

The sample holds a few counts of this clone. The chain employs TRBV28 and TRBJ1-2, with D unresolved. This CDR3 contains 12 residues. Germline CDR1 MDHEN, CDR2 SYDVKM. The V and J ends lost 6 bases and 8 bases respectively, with 13 bases between them. CDR3 amino acids: CASSQDWWGYTF. CDR3 nucleotide sequence: TGTGCCAGCAGCCAGGACTGGTGGGGCTACACCTTC.

Details on this clone: At one end, the junction sequence differs from germline, possibly due to a read error. The V gene is TRBV19, the J gene TRBJ2-6, with D tentatively TRBD1 (6 bases). Germline CDR1 is LNHDA and CDR2 is SQIVND (reference sequence). The CDR3 covers 18 residues. The CDR3 DNA reads TGTGCCAGTAGTGTAGACGGACAGAGAAGCTCTGGGGCCAACGTCCTGACTTTC. It translates to CASSVDGQRSSGANVLTF. The complete variable domain, with remaining parts taken from reference TRBV19 and TRBJ2-6, reads DGGITQSPKYLFRKEGQNVTLSCEQNLNHDAMYWYRQDPGQGLRLIYYSQIVNDFQKGDIAEGYSVSREKKESFPLTVTSAQKNPTAFYLCASSVDGQRSSGANVLTFGAGSRLTVL.